The entry below gives a single TCR beta chain sequence along with its context. Deep was the level used in running the assay. Original analysis: Filtering of immunoSEQ junctional sequences could not match full-length read filtering. Some clones are missing from TCRdb's copy, which holds only in-frame ones; the method was immunoSEQ multiplex PCR. V and J calls and clone size follow that table, whereas D and trimming were derived from the DNA. Of just over 2,000,000 clones detected, about 95% appear once; the ten largest clones hold 1% to 1.3%. The V and J ends lost 4 bases and 2 bases respectively, with 15 bases between them. This CDR3 has 15 amino acids. In germline, CDR1 is WSHSY, CDR2 SAAADI. CD45RO-negative CD8 cells positively selected for CCR7 made up the naive population, which excluded terminally differentiated effector memory CD45RA+ cells. The data were taken from a study of shared clonotypes between healthy human individuals.

The sample consisted of naive CD8+ T cells sorted from blood. V and J are TRBV10-2 and TRBJ2-7; D is possibly TRBD1 (5 bases). This clonotype originated in a man between 18 and 29 years old in good health. CDR3 in amino acids: CASSGFGQQPYEQYF. The CDR3 DNA follows: TGCGCCAGCAGTGGCTTTGGACAACAACCCTACGAGCAGTACTTC.